Listed here is a single TCR beta chain. The data are from a study of blood T cell repertoires in COVID-19. Across the study: There were acute and convalescent COVID-19 samples, and they came from the United States, Italy and Spain.

Authors' processing steps: For nucleated cells, counts were estimated from reference gene primer amplification. Clones were sequenced by immunoSEQ multiplex PCR, and TCRdb holds only the in-frame ones, with some missing. V and J calls plus clone size are reproduced from that table; the DNA served to infer D and trimming. The sample has roughly 330,000 clones, over 75% seen once. V dropped 4 bases and J dropped 8; count of bases not matched to a gene: 4. Germline CDR1 is SGHKS and CDR2 is YYEKEE (reference sequence). There are 14 residues in the CDR3. Two negative PCRs, clearance, or symptom resolution characterized the recovered Cohort 3 donors.

The rearrangement joins TRBV5-5 to TRBJ1-4; 11 positions agree with TRBD1. The sequenced sample consisted of PBMCs or T cells enriched from blood (not recorded which). This receptor was identified in a woman aged 30 to 39 who had recovered from COVID-19. For the CDR3, the DNA is TGTGCCAGCAGCAGGACAGGGGGCGAGGAAAAACTGTTTTTT. Protein sequence: CASSRTGGEEKLFF.